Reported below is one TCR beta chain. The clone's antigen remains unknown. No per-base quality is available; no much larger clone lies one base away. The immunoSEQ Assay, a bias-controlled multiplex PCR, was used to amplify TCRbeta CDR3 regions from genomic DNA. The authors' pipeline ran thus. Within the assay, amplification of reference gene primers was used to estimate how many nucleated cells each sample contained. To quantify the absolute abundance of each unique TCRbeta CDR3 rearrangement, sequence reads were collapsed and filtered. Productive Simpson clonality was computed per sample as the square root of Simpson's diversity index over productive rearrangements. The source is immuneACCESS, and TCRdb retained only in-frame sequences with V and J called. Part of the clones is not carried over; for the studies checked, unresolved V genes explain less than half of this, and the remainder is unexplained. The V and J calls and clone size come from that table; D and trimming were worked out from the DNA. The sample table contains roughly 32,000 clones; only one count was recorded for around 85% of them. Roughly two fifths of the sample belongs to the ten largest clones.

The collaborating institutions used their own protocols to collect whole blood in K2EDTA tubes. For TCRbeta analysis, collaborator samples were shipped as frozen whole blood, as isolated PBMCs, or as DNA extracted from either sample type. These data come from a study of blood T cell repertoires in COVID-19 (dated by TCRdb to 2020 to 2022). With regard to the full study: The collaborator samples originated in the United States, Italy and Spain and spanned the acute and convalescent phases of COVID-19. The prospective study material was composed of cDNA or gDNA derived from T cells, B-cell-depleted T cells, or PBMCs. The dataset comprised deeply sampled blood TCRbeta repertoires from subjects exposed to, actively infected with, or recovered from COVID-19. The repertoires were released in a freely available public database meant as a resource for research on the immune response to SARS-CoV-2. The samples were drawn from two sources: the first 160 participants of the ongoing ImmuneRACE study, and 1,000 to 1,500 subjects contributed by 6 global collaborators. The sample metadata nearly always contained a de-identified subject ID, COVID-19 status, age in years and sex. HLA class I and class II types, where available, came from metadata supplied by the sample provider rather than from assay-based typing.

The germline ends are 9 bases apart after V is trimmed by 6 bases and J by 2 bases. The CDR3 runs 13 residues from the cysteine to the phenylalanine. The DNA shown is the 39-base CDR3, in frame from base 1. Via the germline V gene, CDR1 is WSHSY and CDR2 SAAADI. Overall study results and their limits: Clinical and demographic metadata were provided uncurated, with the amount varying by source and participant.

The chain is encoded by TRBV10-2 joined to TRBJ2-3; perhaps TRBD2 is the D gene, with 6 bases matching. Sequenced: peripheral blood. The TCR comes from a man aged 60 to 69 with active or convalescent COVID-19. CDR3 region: CASSGGTTDTQYF. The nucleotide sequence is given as TGCGCCAGCAGCGGCGGGACCACAGATACGCAGTATTTT.